The clone carrying this T cell receptor beta chain was seen repeatedly, ten times or more. The data derive from a study of OX40 agonist ivuxolimab in advanced cancers. Losses at the gene ends were 8 bases for V and 1 base for J; bases not matched to a gene: 0. CDR3 length: 13 amino acids. CDR1 is SGHNT, CDR2 YENEEA, per germline. The assay was immunoSEQ multiplex PCR, and TCRdb's table has in-frame clones only and misses some. Of about 31,000 clones listed, approximately 88% are singletons. J is TRBJ2-1 and V is TRBV11-3, with 9 bases fitting TRBD1. The material was CD4+ or CD8+ T cells sorted from blood, obtained in a trial of the OX40 agonist ivuxolimab. The clonotype originates from an adult with an advanced solid tumor such as melanoma, head and neck, liver or kidney cancer. CDR3 coding DNA: TGTGCCAGCGGGACAGGGTCCTACAATGAGCAGTTCTTC. Amino acids: CASGTGSYNEQFF.